This is a list of T cell receptor beta chains from one sample in a study of identical twins. TCRdb ran MiXCR on the 5' RACE reads and lists one entry per CDR3 protein. The sample gives 450,000 to 600,000 distinct CDR3 sequences, approximately 20% of which show up once; about 0.5% is in the top ten. These data are also associated with another study on yellow fever vaccine responses in identical twins.

Input material: CD4+ T cells sorted from blood. Receptors were obtained from a young woman in good health. The CDR3 runs from the conserved cysteine through the conserved F or W. The D gene is left open where the match is weak. Some rows mark clone size as missing; the rest say once, few, many or name a class of expanded clone.

d_call,clone_size,j_call,v_call,cdr3_aa,cdr3_nt
NA,few,TRBJ1-3,TRBV7-2,CASSPQGVSGNTIYF,TGTGCCAGCAGCCCACAGGGCGTCTCTGGAAACACCATATATTTT
TRBD1,NA,TRBJ2-3,TRBV7-9,CASTSQGVADTQYF,TGTGCCAGCACCTCTCAGGGGGTAGCAGATACGCAGTATTTT
NA,few,TRBJ2-7,TRBV15,CATSRDNRGLIYEQYF,TGTGCCACCAGCAGAGATAATCGCGGACTGATCTACGAGCAGTACTTC
TRBD2,few,TRBJ2-5,TRBV24-1,CATSSGSMETQYF,TGTGCCACCTCGAGCGGGAGTATGGAGACCCAGTACTTC
TRBD1,NA,TRBJ2-3,TRBV29-1,CSVVNIRGLSDTQYF,TGCAGCGTTGTCAATATCAGGGGGCTCTCAGATACGCAGTATTTT
NA,many,TRBJ2-1,TRBV12-3/TRBV12-4,CASSFLNEQFF,TGTGCCAGCAGTTTCCTTAATGAGCAGTTCTTC
NA,NA,TRBJ2-3,TRBV29-1,CSVEGGTDTQYF,TGCAGCGTTGAGGGGGGCACTGATACGCAGTATTTT
NA,few,TRBJ2-7,TRBV5-1,CASSLEQGYEQYF,TGCGCCAGCAGCTTGGAACAGGGCTACGAGCAGTACTTC
NA,NA,TRBJ2-1,TRBV7-9,CASSLHGAGPSYNEQFF,TGTGCCAGCAGCTTACATGGAGCTGGGCCCTCCTACAATGAGCAGTTCTTC
TRBD1,few,TRBJ2-1,TRBV5-5,CASSSGQAPSHPYNEQFF,TGTGCCAGCAGCTCGGGACAGGCCCCTTCCCACCCTTACAATGAGCAGTTCTTC
TRBD1,NA,TRBJ2-7,TRBV6-5,CASSWGQSRSYEQYF,TGTGCCAGCAGTTGGGGACAGTCCCGCTCCTACGAGCAGTACTTC
TRBD1,NA,TRBJ2-3,TRBV10-3,CAISNKPGATGATDTQYF,TGTGCCATCAGTAATAAACCCGGGGCGACAGGGGCCACAGATACGCAGTATTTT
TRBD1,NA,TRBJ2-2,TRBV4-2,CASSQDFWGTGGGGELFF,TGTGCCAGCAGCCAAGATTTTTGGGGGACAGGGGGCGGCGGGGAGCTGTTTTTT
TRBD2,once,TRBJ2-7,TRBV11-2,CASSPGSGGDPRPGDEQYF,TGTGCCAGCAGCCCGGGCTCGGGAGGGGATCCGCGTCCAGGGGACGAGCAGTACTTC
NA,once,TRBJ2-1,TRBV27,CATSNSLLRTSQRHNEQFF,TGTGCCACCTCAAACTCCCTATTAAGAACTAGTCAGAGGCACAATGAGCAGTTCTTC
NA,few,TRBJ1-3,TRBV28,CASSSRGASGNTIYF,TGTGCCAGTTCCTCCCGGGGAGCCTCTGGAAACACCATATATTTT
TRBD2,NA,TRBJ2-3,TRBV20-1,CSARDLQTSMADTQYF,TGCAGTGCTAGAGATCTGCAGACTAGCATGGCAGATACGCAGTATTTT
TRBD2,NA,TRBJ2-7,TRBV11-2,CASRASGSLHEQYF,TGTGCCAGCAGGGCTAGCGGGAGTTTGCACGAGCAGTACTTC
TRBD1,few,TRBJ1-2,TRBV20-1,CSARNPGQGHGYTF,TGCAGTGCTAGAAACCCGGGACAGGGTCATGGCTACACCTTC
NA,NA,TRBJ2-1,TRBV29-1,CSVGIEQFF,TGCAGCGTTGGGATAGAGCAGTTCTTC
NA,NA,TRBJ1-4,TRBV12-3/TRBV12-4,CASRVDGPIEKLFF,TGTGCCAGCAGAGTCGACGGACCTATCGAAAAACTGTTTTTT
TRBD1,NA,TRBJ2-2,TRBV5-5,CASSWGQGSVGELFF,TGTGCCAGCAGCTGGGGACAGGGGTCGGTTGGGGAGCTGTTTTTT
NA,NA,TRBJ1-5,TRBV12-3/TRBV12-4,CASSPDSNSNQPQHF,TGTGCCAGCAGTCCGGACAGTAATAGCAATCAGCCCCAGCATTTT
TRBD1,NA,TRBJ2-3,TRBV20-1,CSATRGQVFPDTQYF,TGCAGTGCTACCCGAGGACAGGTTTTCCCAGATACGCAGTATTTT
NA,NA,TRBJ2-2,TRBV7-9,CASSLAQGATGELFF,TGTGCCAGCAGCTTAGCGCAGGGTGCGACCGGGGAGCTGTTTTTT
NA,NA,TRBJ2-7,TRBV12-3/TRBV12-4,CASSLMGWNYEQYF,TGTGCCAGCAGTTTAATGGGTTGGAACTACGAGCAGTACTTC
NA,NA,TRBJ2-3,TRBV10-3,CAIRKQAEVQTDTQYF,TGTGCCATCAGGAAACAAGCGGAGGTGCAGACAGATACGCAGTATTTT
TRBD1,few,TRBJ2-7,TRBV5-6,CASSRGQGRGSYEQYF,TGTGCCAGCAGCCGGGGACAGGGCAGGGGATCCTACGAGCAGTACTTC
NA,few,TRBJ2-1,TRBV11-2,CASSLWGEQFF,TGTGCCAGCAGCTTGTGGGGTGAGCAGTTCTTC
NA,NA,TRBJ1-1,TRBV10-2,CASRDLAGSNTEAFF,TGCGCCAGCAGGGACCTCGCGGGATCCAACACTGAAGCTTTCTTT
NA,NA,TRBJ2-3,TRBV28,CASSHGATPTDTQYF,TGTGCCAGCAGTCACGGGGCAACTCCTACAGATACGCAGTATTTT
NA,NA,TRBJ1-1,TRBV10-3,CAISDGKTGEASF,TGTGCCATCAGTGACGGCAAAACCGGTGAAGCTTCCTTT
NA,NA,TRBJ2-1,TRBV5-1,CASSQNDNEQFF,TGCGCCAGCAGCCAAAACGACAATGAGCAGTTCTTC
NA,NA,TRBJ2-1,TRBV6-2/TRBV6-3,CASSYIAYNEQFF,TGTGCCAGCAGTTATATAGCGTATAATGAGCAGTTCTTC
TRBD2,NA,TRBJ2-3,TRBV10-3,CAISGGLAGGDTQYF,TGTGCCATCAGTGGGGGACTAGCGGGAGGAGATACGCAGTATTTT
NA,few,TRBJ1-1,TRBV27,CASSFGATVTEAFF,TGTGCCAGCAGTTTCGGGGCTACGGTAACTGAAGCTTTCTTT
TRBD1,NA,TRBJ1-6,TRBV7-9,CASRGTGESPLHF,TGTGCCAGCAGGGGGACAGGGGAGTCACCCCTCCACTTT
NA,few,TRBJ1-2,TRBV7-9,CASSLAVAGIVGYGYTF,TGTGCCAGCAGCTTAGCAGTCGCAGGGATTGTTGGCTATGGCTACACCTTC
NA,few,TRBJ2-1,TRBV7-8,CASSDHPRVLSNEQFF,TGTGCCAGCAGCGACCACCCCCGGGTCCTCTCCAATGAGCAGTTCTTC
NA,NA,TRBJ2-2,TRBV3-1,CASSQGRGLGELFF,TGTGCCAGCAGCCAAGGGCGGGGACTCGGGGAGCTGTTTTTT
NA,few,TRBJ2-7,TRBV15,CATSRAVTNSYEQYF,TGTGCCACCAGCAGAGCGGTGACAAATTCCTACGAGCAGTACTTC
TRBD2,NA,TRBJ2-3,TRBV12-3/TRBV12-4,CASSESGRADTQYF,TGTGCCAGCAGTGAGAGCGGGAGAGCAGATACGCAGTATTTT
TRBD2,few,TRBJ2-7,TRBV3-1,CASTHSGRDHEQYF,TGTGCCAGCACCCATAGCGGGAGGGACCACGAGCAGTACTTC
TRBD2,NA,TRBJ2-1,TRBV5-1,CASSYGLAGVGEQFF,TGCGCCAGCAGCTACGGACTAGCGGGAGTCGGTGAGCAGTTCTTC
TRBD2,few,TRBJ2-2,TRBV28,CASSFALAGGGNTGELFF,TGTGCCAGCAGTTTCGCCCTAGCGGGAGGGGGGAACACCGGGGAGCTGTTTTTT
TRBD2,few,TRBJ2-3,TRBV7-6,CASSLMAGGPADTQYF,TGTGCCAGCAGCTTAATGGCGGGAGGGCCTGCAGATACGCAGTATTTT
NA,NA,TRBJ2-1,TRBV12-3/TRBV12-4,CASRQTVYNEQFF,TGTGCCAGCAGACAGACAGTATACAATGAGCAGTTCTTC
TRBD2,NA,TRBJ2-5,TRBV20-1,CSARDLGRALFETQYF,TGCAGTGCTAGAGATTTAGGGAGGGCCCTCTTCGAGACCCAGTACTTC
NA,NA,TRBJ2-1,TRBV6-1,CASSENNNEQFF,TGTGCCAGCAGTGAAAACAACAATGAGCAGTTCTTC
NA,few,TRBJ1-1,TRBV10-3,CAISTGVLATEAFF,TGTGCCATCAGTACCGGGGTTTTAGCCACTGAAGCTTTCTTT
TRBD1,NA,TRBJ2-5,TRBV11-1,CASSFTGGRETQYF,TGTGCCAGCAGTTTCACAGGGGGCCGGGAGACCCAGTACTTC
TRBD2,few,TRBJ2-1,TRBV7-9,CASSLGLAGGPNEQFF,TGTGCCAGCAGCCTGGGACTAGCGGGGGGGCCAAATGAGCAGTTCTTC
NA,few,TRBJ1-2,TRBV2,CASRGDSLNYGYTF,TGTGCCAGCAGGGGAGACAGCCTTAACTATGGCTACACCTTC
NA,NA,TRBJ1-3,TRBV19,CASKPISGNTIYF,TGTGCCAGTAAGCCGATCTCTGGAAACACCATATATTTT